These 32 T cell receptor beta chains share one sample of origin, sequenced in a study of cytomegalovirus exposure and HLA in healthy donors. The study ran its PCR with 60 Vbeta and 13 Jbeta primers. Some clones are missing from TCRdb's copy, which holds only in-frame ones; the method was immunoSEQ multiplex PCR. This sample's table reports tens of thousands of clones. The specimen was PBMCs. These receptors originate from a woman aged 40 to 50 in good health and CMV-seronegative.

The V gene is TRBV6-1, the J gene TRBJ2-7, with 10 nucleotides matching TRBD1. The CDR3 has 14 amino acids. V lost 7 bases, J lost 4 bases, and 7 bases stayed unmatched. From germline, CDR1 is MNHNS and CDR2 SASEGT. The CDR3 region is CASTMTGGVYEQYF. CDR3 coding DNA: TGTGCCAGCACCATGACAGGGGGCGTTTACGAGCAGTACTTC.

The rearrangement uses TRBV10-3 and TRBJ2-7, with 12 bases lining up with TRBD2. Trimming cost V 8 bases and J 3 bases; bases outside gene matches: 2. Germline loops: CDR1 ENHRY, CDR2 SYGVKD. The CDR3 has 13 amino acids. Written as DNA, the CDR3 is TGTGCCATCTCTAGCGGGGGGGACTACGAGCAGTACTTC. As protein: CAISSGGDYEQYF.

The chain recombines TRBV7-9 with TRBJ2-7; 11 bases are a match to TRBD2. This CDR3 has 13 residues. Losses at the gene ends were 8 bases for V and 3 bases for J; bases not matched to a gene: 3. Germline assignment: CDR1 SEHNR and CDR2 FQNEAQ (reference sequence). CDR3 bases: TGTGCCAGCGGTCTAGCGGGGGGCTACGAGCAGTACTTC. Protein product: CASGLAGGYEQYF.

Turning to this clone: At the DNA level, this CDR3 is encoded by other sequences in the same sample as well. The V and J genes are TRBV6-6 and TRBJ1-6; 9 bases map to TRBD1. This CDR3 contains 13 residues. The V gene's germline CDR1 is MNHNY and CDR2 SVGAGI (reference sequence). The ends lost 10 bases at V and 6 bases at J; junction bases unmatched: 4. The CDR3 sequence: CATWDRVNSPLHF. CDR3 DNA: TGTGCCACTTGGGACAGGGTTAATTCACCCCTCCACTTT.

This rearrangement joins TRBV6-5 to TRBJ1-5; D is unresolved. This CDR3 is 15 amino acids long. Germline CDR1 is MNHEY and CDR2 is SVGAGI. The V end lost 6 bases, the J end lost 2 bases, and 14 bases lay between the germline ends. Written as DNA, the CDR3 is TGTGCCAGCAGAAGGAGTCCCGAAGGCAATCAGCCCCAGCATTTT. This sequence encodes CASRRSPEGNQPQHF.

The chain carries TRBV28 and TRBJ1-6; TRBD1 aligns across 10 bases. In germline, CDR1 is MDHEN, CDR2 SYDVKM. The V gene end was trimmed by 6 bases and the J gene end by 8 bases; junction bases not matched to a gene: 4. The CDR3 has 14 residues. Written as DNA, the CDR3 is TGTGCCAGCAGACTCGGACAGGGGGATTCACCCCTCCACTTT. This gives the protein CASRLGQGDSPLHF.

Note on this clone: At one of its ends the junction is not consistent with the germline gene, which may arise from a read error. CDR3 protein: CASSLIESNSEAFF. The CDR3 nucleotides are TGTGCCAGCAGTCTAATCGAGTCGAACTCTGAAGCTTTCTTT. V is TRBV27 and J is TRBJ1-1; no clear D. Germline V CDR1 and CDR2: MNHEY, SMNVEV (reference sequence). There are 14 residues in the CDR3.

The chain carries TRBV5-4 and TRBJ1-1; D gene unclear. V was pared by 0 bases and J by 1 base, with 7 bases between. Germline V gene sequence: CDR1 SGHNT, CDR2 YYREEE (reference sequence). The CDR3 runs to 14 residues. The CDR3 sequence: CASSLANRNTEAFF. As DNA, the CDR3 is TGTGCCAGCAGCTTGGCCAACAGGAACACTGAAGCTTTCTTT. Full variable domain (rest looked up from reference TRBV5-4 and TRBJ1-1): ETGVTQSPTHLIKTRGQQVTLRCSSQSGHNTVSWYQQALGQGPQFIFQYYREEENGRGNFPPRFSGLQFPNYSSELNVNALELDDSALYLCASSLANRNTEAFFGQGTRLTVV.

The V call is TRBV6-6, the J call TRBJ1-2; 9 bases agree with TRBD1. Germline V CDR1 and CDR2: MNHNY, SVGAGI (reference sequence). V trimming: 5 bases; J trimming: 6 bases; junction bases outside the gene matches: 4. CDR3 length: 13 amino acids. CDR3 nucleotides: TGTGCCAGCAGTCGAGGACAGGGGAATGGCTACACCTTC. This encodes CASSRGQGNGYTF.

V gene TRBV7-9 combines with J gene TRBJ1-6; no reliable D call. The CDR3 consists of 15 residues. V was pared by 7 bases and J by 1 base, with 11 bases between. The germline V gene has CDR1 SEHNR and CDR2 FQNEAQ (reference sequence). CDR3 DNA sequence: TGTGCCAGCACCTCGCGGGGTTCCTATAATTCACCCCTCCACTTT. Protein sequence: CASTSRGSYNSPLHF.

The chain couples TRBV5-6 to TRBJ1-5, with 8 bases lining up with TRBD1. V shed 0 bases, J shed 3 bases, and the junction held 2 bases outside the gene matches. The germline gives CDR1 SGHDT, CDR2 YYEEEE. The CDR3 has 15 amino acids. The CDR3 bases are TGTGCCAGCAGCTTGGGGACAGGGTTCAATCAGCCCCAGCATTTT. Amino acid sequence: CASSLGTGFNQPQHF. The full variable domain, in which reference TRBV5-6 and TRBJ1-5 provide the parts outside the CDR3, is DAGVTQSPTHLIKTRGQQVTLRCSPKSGHDTVSWYQQALGQGPQFIFQYYEEEERQRGNFPDRFSGHQFPNYSSELNVNALLLGDSALYLCASSLGTGFNQPQHFGDGTRLSIL.

The chain is built from TRBV4-2 and TRBJ1-4, with D maybe TRBD1 (6 bases). The CDR3 length is 16 residues. The germline V gene encodes CDR1 LGHNA and CDR2 YNFKEQ. The V and J ends lost 2 bases and 5 bases respectively, with 15 bases between them. DNA of the CDR3: TGTGCCAGCAGCCAAAGACAGGTTCTCAACAATGAAAAACTGTTTTTT. Its protein is CASSQRQVLNNEKLFF.

This rearrangement joins TRBV2 to TRBJ1-2; 12 nucleotides agree with TRBD1. The length of the CDR3 is 20 residues. J gave up 4 bases and V 0 bases, and 15 bases lay outside the gene matches. The germline V gene has CDR1 SNHLY and CDR2 FYNNEI. The CDR3 here is CASSEALMTGTGGKSYGYTF. The CDR3 DNA follows: TGTGCCAGCAGTGAAGCTTTGATGACCGGGACAGGGGGCAAAAGCTATGGCTACACCTTC.

The V call is TRBV18, the J call TRBJ1-2, with D possibly TRBD1 on 6 matching bases. The CDR3 is 16 residues long. Germline V CDR1 and CDR2: KGHSH, LQKENI. The germline V and J ends were trimmed by 3 bases and 2 bases, with 16 bases remaining between them. CDR3 coding DNA: TGTGCCAGCTCACCGGACAGTCCGAAGGCGAACTATGGCTACACCTTC. Translating gives CASSPDSPKANYGYTF.

DNA for the CDR3: TGTGCCAGCAGCCCTAGAGGGGGGGAATCACCCCTCCACTTT. As protein: CASSPRGGESPLHF. The chain carries TRBV2 and TRBJ1-6, with D maybe TRBD1 (6 bases). This CDR3 comprises 14 residues. The germline V and J ends were trimmed by 6 bases and 10 bases, with 16 bases remaining between them. Per the germline V gene, CDR1 is SNHLY and CDR2 is FYNNEI.

The rearrangement uses TRBV7-7 and TRBJ2-3; 12 bases match TRBD2. Germline CDR1 SSHAT, CDR2 FNYEAQ (reference sequence). The CDR3 extends over 14 amino acids. The J segment lost 6 bases and the V segment lost 4 bases, leaving 2 bases of the junction unmatched. The CDR3 DNA is TGTGCCAGCAGCTACGGACTAGCGGGGGATACGCAGTATTTT. This encodes CASSYGLAGDTQYF.

This chain uses TRBV28 with TRBJ1-2, with D unresolved. V lost 3 bases, J lost 1 base, and 6 bases lay in between. The CDR3 spans 13 residues. In germline, CDR1 is MDHEN, CDR2 SYDVKM. The CDR3 loop reads CASSLADNYGYTF. DNA for the CDR3: TGTGCCAGCAGTTTGGCAGATAACTATGGCTACACCTTC.

Concerning this clone itself: Its ends do not fully match the called genes, so a read error is possible. V is TRBV18 and J is TRBJ1-6; TRBD1 aligns across 10 bases. There are 14 residues in the CDR3. Per germline, CDR1 KGHSH and CDR2 LQKENI. For the CDR3, the DNA is TGTACCAGCTCCCCCGGGACAGGGGATTCACCCCTCCACTTT. It translates to CTSSPGTGDSPLHF.

This rearrangement joins TRBV28 to TRBJ2-7, with TRBD2 matching 11 bases. With 6 bases clipped from V and 3 bases from J, the junction kept 7 bases outside the gene matches. Germline V CDR1 and CDR2: MDHEN, SYDVKM. This CDR3 has 15 residues. The CDR3 DNA reads TGTGCCAGCAGCTATCCGGGGACTAGCGGCTACGAGCAGTACTTC. It encodes CASSYPGTSGYEQYF.

The chain recombines TRBV5-6 with TRBJ2-1; no clear D. CDR3 size: 14 residues. Trimming removed 2 bases from V and 4 bases from J, with 10 bases in between. CDR1 and CDR2 from the germline V gene are SGHDT and YYEEEE. CDR3: CASSFDKQYNEQFF. CDR3 coding DNA: TGTGCCAGCAGCTTCGACAAACAATACAATGAGCAGTTCTTC.

This chain connects TRBV20-1 to TRBJ2-7; 7 bases are a match to TRBD1. CDR3 length: 11 amino acids. CDR1 is DFQATT, CDR2 SNEGSKA, per germline (reference sequence). CDR3 DNA: TGCACCGGACAGGCTGGGTACGAGCAGTACTTC. This translates into CTGQAGYEQYF.

The rearrangement links TRBV28 to TRBJ2-3; tentative D call: TRBD2 (6 bases). Germline CDR1 is MDHEN and CDR2 is SYDVKM. V lost 2 bases to trimming and J lost 4 bases, with 13 bases between them. This CDR3 has 15 amino acids. This chain's CDR3 is CASSLTRGGPDTQYF. DNA for the CDR3: TGTGCCAGCAGTTTAACCCGGGGAGGTCCAGATACGCAGTATTTT.

The J gene is TRBJ2-1, the V gene TRBV4-3, with D uncertain. The germline V and J ends were trimmed by 0 bases and 6 bases, with 18 bases remaining between them. Germline assignment: CDR1 LGHNA and CDR2 YSLEER. The CDR3 loop spans 17 amino acids. The CDR3 DNA sequence: TGCGCCAGCAGCCAAGAAAGCTCCTCTTGGCGGCTCAATGAGCAGTTCTTC. Residues: CASSQESSSWRLNEQFF.

The CDR3 region is CASSFGLASGELFF. CDR3 DNA sequence: TGTGCCAGCAGTTTCGGACTAGCTTCTGGGGAGCTGTTTTTT. This chain links TRBV2 with TRBJ2-2; the match to TRBD2 covers 8 bases. V gave up 5 bases and J gave up 8 bases; unmatched junction bases: 7. Germline V gene data show CDR1 as SNHLY and CDR2 as FYNNEI. CDR3 length equals 14 residues.

The chain uses TRBV19 and TRBJ2-7; 8 nucleotides line up with TRBD1. The trim removed 4 bases at V and 4 bases at J, leaving 18 bases unmatched. The CDR3 spans 18 residues. CDR1 is LNHDA and CDR2 is SQIVND in the germline V gene (reference sequence). The CDR3 coding sequence is TGTGCCAGTAGTAGGGAGGACAGGGAGATACCCCGCCCTTACGAGCAGTACTTC. Protein sequence: CASSREDREIPRPYEQYF.

The chain joins TRBV5-1 to TRBJ2-7; TRBD1 matches 8 bases. After removal of 6 bases from V and 2 bases from J, the junction contained 4 bases not matched to a gene. CDR1 is SGHRS, CDR2 YFSETQ, per germline. There are 13 residues in the CDR3. The DNA of the CDR3 is TGCGCCAGCACCCGGGACAGGACCTACGAGCAGTACTTC. Translated: CASTRDRTYEQYF.

The CDR3 here is CASVTPNYSPLHF. CDR3 in DNA: TGTGCCAGCGTGACACCGAATTATTCACCCCTCCACTTT. J is TRBJ1-6 and V is TRBV28; no reliable D call. Germline V lookup: CDR1 MDHEN, CDR2 SYDVKM. V was shortened by 8 bases and J by 8 bases, with 13 bases between the two germline ends. The CDR3 contains 13 residues. Full variable domain (rest looked up from reference TRBV28 and TRBJ1-6): DVKVTQSSRYLVKRTGEKVFLECVQDMDHENMFWYRQDPGLGLRLIYFSYDVKMKEKGDIPEGYSVSREKKERFSLILESASTNQTSMYLCASVTPNYSPLHFGNGTRLTVT.

The CDR3 region is CASSGTSAYEQYF. CDR3 coding DNA: TGTGCCAGTAGTGGGACTAGCGCTTACGAGCAGTACTTC. V gene TRBV19 combines with J gene TRBJ2-7, with 10 bases that match TRBD2. Losses at the gene ends were 5 bases for V and 4 bases for J; bases not matched to a gene: 2. This CDR3 contains 13 residues. Germline values: CDR1 LNHDA, CDR2 SQIVND (reference sequence). Combining the CDR3 with reference TRBV19 and TRBJ2-7 gives the whole variable domain DGGITQSPKYLFRKEGQNVTLSCEQNLNHDAMYWYRQDPGQGLRLIYYSQIVNDFQKGDIAEGYSVSREKKESFPLTVTSAQKNPTAFYLCASSGTSAYEQYFGPGTRLTVT.

The rearrangement joins TRBV5-4 to TRBJ1-6, with D uncertain. CDR3 length equals 13 residues. Between the trimmed V and J ends, which lost 2 bases and 8 bases, there was a span of 8 bases. CDR1 is SGHNT, CDR2 YYREEE, per germline (reference sequence). The DNA of the CDR3 is TGTGCCAGCAGCTTTGGCGCGGATTCACCCCTCCACTTT. Translated: CASSFGADSPLHF.

This chain uses TRBV9 with TRBJ1-1; TRBD1 is a possible D gene (6 bases). Germline values: CDR1 SGDLS, CDR2 YYNGEE. The CDR3 length is 14 residues. Trimming stripped 0 bases from V and 7 bases from J, with 13 bases between. Here the CDR3 reads CASSVGGGHIEAFF. The CDR3 DNA is TGTGCCAGCAGCGTAGGAGGGGGACATATTGAAGCTTTCTTT.

The chain is built from TRBV7-3 and TRBJ1-6; possible D gene TRBD1, 6 bases. Germline V gives CDR1 SGHTA, CDR2 FQGTGA. The CDR3 extends over 14 amino acids. V was shortened by 5 bases and J by 8 bases, with 13 bases between the two germline ends. CDR3 region: CASSLQGIDSPLHF. The DNA for the CDR3 is TGTGCCAGCAGCCTACAGGGAATCGATTCACCCCTCCACTTT.

The chain uses TRBV4-2 and TRBJ1-2, with 10 nucleotides matching TRBD1. Unmatched junction bases numbered 9, after V lost 8 bases and J lost 0 bases. The germline gives CDR1 LGHNA, CDR2 YNFKEQ. This CDR3 is built from 16 residues. CDR3 DNA: TGTGCCAGCGATGGGGGGACAGGGGCCCCTAACTATGGCTACACCTTC. This gives the protein CASDGGTGAPNYGYTF.